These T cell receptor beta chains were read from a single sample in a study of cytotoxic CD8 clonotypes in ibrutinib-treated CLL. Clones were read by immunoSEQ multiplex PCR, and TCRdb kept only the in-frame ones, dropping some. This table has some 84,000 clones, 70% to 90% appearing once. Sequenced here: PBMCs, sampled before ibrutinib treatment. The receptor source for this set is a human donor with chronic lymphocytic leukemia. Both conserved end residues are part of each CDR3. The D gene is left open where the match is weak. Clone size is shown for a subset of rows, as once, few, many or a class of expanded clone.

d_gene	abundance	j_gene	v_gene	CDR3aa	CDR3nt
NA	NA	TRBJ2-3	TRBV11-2	CASSLDILFWMQGTDTQYF	TGTGCCAGCAGCTTAGATATATTATTCTGGATGCAAGGCACAGATACGCAGTATTTT
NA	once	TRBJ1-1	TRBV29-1	CSVEYGSPEAFF	TGCAGCGTTGAGTATGGGTCCCCTGAAGCTTTCTTT
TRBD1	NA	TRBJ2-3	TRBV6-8	CASSSPRGRDTQYF	TGTGCCAGCTCAAGCCCCAGGGGGCGAGATACGCAGTATTTT
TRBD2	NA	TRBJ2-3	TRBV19	CASSNLRGRAGGTDTQYF	TGTGCCAGTAGTAATTTACGTGGGAGGGCCGGCGGCACAGATACGCAGTATTTT
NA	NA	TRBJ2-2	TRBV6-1	CASSRQYTGELFF	TGTGCCAGCAGTCGACAGTACACCGGGGAGCTGTTTTTT
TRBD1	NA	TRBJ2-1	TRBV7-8	CASLTGTGNHEQFF	TGTGCCAGCTTAACCGGGACAGGGAATCATGAGCAGTTCTTC
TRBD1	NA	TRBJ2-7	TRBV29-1	CSVVSLGQGAYEQYF	TGCAGCGTTGTAAGTCTGGGACAGGGGGCCTACGAGCAGTACTTC
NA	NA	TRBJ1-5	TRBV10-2	CASRIMGGPQHF	TGCGCCAGCAGAATCATGGGCGGGCCCCAGCATTTT
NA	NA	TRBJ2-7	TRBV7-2	CASSLAGGGYEQYF	TGTGCCAGCAGCTTAGCGGGAGGCGGCTACGAGCAGTACTTC
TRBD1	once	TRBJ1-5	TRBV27	CASSPITGGKEKGQPQHF	TGTGCCAGCAGTCCAATCACAGGGGGGAAAGAAAAAGGCCAGCCCCAGCATTTT
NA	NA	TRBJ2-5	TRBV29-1	CSVDRASGTQYF	TGCAGCGTAGATAGGGCCTCTGGGACCCAGTACTTC
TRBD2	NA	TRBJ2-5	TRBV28	CASTDSGRFVKTQYF	TGTGCCAGCACAGATAGCGGGAGATTTGTAAAGACCCAGTACTTC
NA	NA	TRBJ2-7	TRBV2	CASRREDSQFYEQYF	TGTGCCAGCAGACGAGAGGACAGCCAGTTCTACGAGCAGTACTTC
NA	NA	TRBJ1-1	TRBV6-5	CASRTLGGWTEAFF	TGTGCCAGCAGAACGCTCGGGGGGTGGACTGAAGCTTTCTTT
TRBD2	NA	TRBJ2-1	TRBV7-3	CASSLTTSGLNEQFF	TGTGCCAGCAGCTTAACGACTAGCGGGTTAAATGAGCAGTTCTTC
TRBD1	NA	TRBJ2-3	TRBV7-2	CASSLAGTGDTQGQYF	TGTGCCAGCAGCTTAGCTGGGACAGGGGACACCCAGGGGCAGTATTTT
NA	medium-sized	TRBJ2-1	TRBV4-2	CASSPRGVETYNEQFF	TGTGCCAGCAGCCCCCGGGGCGTAGAAACCTACAATGAGCAGTTCTTC
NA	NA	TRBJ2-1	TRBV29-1	CSVESGNEQFF	TGCAGCGTTGAATCGGGGAATGAGCAGTTCTTC
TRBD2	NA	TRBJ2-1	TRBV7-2	CASSPESSGSASYNEQFF	TGTGCCAGCAGCCCCGAAAGTAGCGGGAGCGCATCCTACAATGAGCAGTTCTTC
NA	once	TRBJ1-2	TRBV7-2	CASSLVSQGYGYTF	TGTGCCAGCAGCTTAGTATCACAGGGCTATGGCTACACCTTC
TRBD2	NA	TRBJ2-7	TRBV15	CATRQREGDEQYF	TGTGCCACCAGACAGCGGGAGGGCGACGAGCAGTACTTC
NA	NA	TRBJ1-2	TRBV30	CAYQPRRSNYGYTF	TGTGCCTATCAACCCCGGAGATCTAACTATGGCTACACCTTC
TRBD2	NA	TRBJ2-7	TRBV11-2	CASSSAVGTSYSLYEQYF	TGTGCCAGCAGCTCCGCTGTCGGGACTAGTTACTCTCTCTACGAGCAGTACTTC
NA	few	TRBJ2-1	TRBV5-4	CASSWDSPEQFF	TGTGCCAGCAGCTGGGACTCTCCGGAGCAGTTCTTC
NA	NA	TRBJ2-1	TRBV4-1	CASSQRGLSYNEQFF	TGCGCCAGCAGCCAAAGGGGGTTGTCCTACAATGAGCAGTTCTTC
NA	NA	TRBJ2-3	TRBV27	CASSGYSDASTDTQYF	TGTGCCAGCAGTGGCTACAGTGACGCTAGCACAGATACGCAGTATTTT
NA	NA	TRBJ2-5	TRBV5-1	CASSLGRAARQETQYF	TGCGCCAGCAGCTTGGGTCGGGCCGCCAGACAGGAGACCCAGTACTTC
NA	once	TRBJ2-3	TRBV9	CASSVAGPPDTQYF	TGTGCCAGCAGCGTAGCTGGACCCCCAGATACGCAGTATTTT
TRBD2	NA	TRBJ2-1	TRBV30	CAWGLAEGSYNEQFF	TGTGCCTGGGGACTAGCGGAAGGATCCTACAATGAGCAGTTCTTC
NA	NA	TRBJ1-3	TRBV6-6	CATRGTPGAGNTIYF	TGTGCCACCCGGGGGACCCCAGGGGCTGGAAACACCATATATTTT
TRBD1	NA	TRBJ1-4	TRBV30	CAWREGQPINEKLFF	TGTGCCTGGAGGGAGGGACAGCCGATTAATGAAAAACTGTTTTTT
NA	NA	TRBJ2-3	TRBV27	CASSTYASRDTQYF	TGTGCCAGCAGTACCTACGCATCAAGAGATACGCAGTATTTT
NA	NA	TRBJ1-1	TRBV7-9	CASSLGGRGDTEAFF	TGTGCCAGCAGCTTAGGAGGCAGGGGAGACACTGAAGCTTTCTTT
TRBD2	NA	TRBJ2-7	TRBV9	CASSVGTSGISYEQYF	TGTGCCAGCAGCGTGGGGACTAGCGGGATATCATACGAGCAGTACTTC
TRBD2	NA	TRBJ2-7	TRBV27	CASSSRPPASGYEQYF	TGTGCCAGCAGTTCGCGCCCCCCGGCTAGCGGCTACGAGCAGTACTTC
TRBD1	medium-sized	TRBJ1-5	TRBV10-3	CAIAQGAHNSNQPQHF	TGTGCCATCGCCCAGGGGGCTCACAATAGCAATCAGCCCCAGCATTTT
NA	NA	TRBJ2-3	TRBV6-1	CASSTSRDTQYF	TGTGCCAGCAGCACCTCAAGGGATACGCAGTATTTT
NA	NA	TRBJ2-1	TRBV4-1	CASSQDRGGGNYNEQFF	TGCGCCAGCAGCCAAGATCGGGGCGGCGGGAACTACAATGAGCAGTTCTTC
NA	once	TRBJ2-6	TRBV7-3	CASSFSSSGANVLTF	TGTGCCAGCAGCTTCTCGAGCTCTGGGGCCAACGTCCTGACTTTC
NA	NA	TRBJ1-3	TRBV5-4	CASSLDSSGNTIYF	TGTGCCAGCAGCTTGGATAGCTCTGGAAACACCATATATTTT
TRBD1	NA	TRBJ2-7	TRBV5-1	CASSRGTGSDEQYF	TGCGCCAGCAGCCGCGGGACAGGGTCCGACGAGCAGTACTTC
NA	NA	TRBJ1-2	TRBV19	CASRHRIRGNQGYTF	TGTGCCAGTAGACACCGGATAAGGGGCAATCAGGGCTACACCTTC
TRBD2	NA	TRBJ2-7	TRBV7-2	CASSPLGGVGHEQYF	TGTGCCAGCAGCCCCCTCGGGGGGGTCGGCCACGAGCAGTACTTC
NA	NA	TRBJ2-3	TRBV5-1	CASSLGEDTQYF	TGCGCCAGCAGCTTAGGCGAGGATACGCAGTATTTT
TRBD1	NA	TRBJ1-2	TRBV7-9	CASSKGQGAAYGYTF	TGTGCCAGCAGCAAGGGACAGGGGGCGGCCTATGGCTACACCTTC
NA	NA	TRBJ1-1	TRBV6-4	CASSGEQNTEAFF	TGTGCCAGCAGTGGTGAACAGAACACTGAAGCTTTCTTT
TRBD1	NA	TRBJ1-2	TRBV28	CASSSQTGLYGYTF	TGTGCCAGCAGTTCCCAGACAGGGCTCTATGGCTACACCTTC
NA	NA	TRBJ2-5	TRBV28	CASSARTQYF	TGTGCCAGCAGTGCCCGGACCCAGTACTTC
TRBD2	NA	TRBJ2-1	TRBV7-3	CASSAETSGSNEQFF	TGTGCCAGCAGCGCGGAGACTAGCGGGAGTAATGAGCAGTTCTTC
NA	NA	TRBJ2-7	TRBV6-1	CASSEAGLRTYEQYF	TGTGCCAGCAGTGAAGCGGGACTGCGCACCTACGAGCAGTACTTC